Below are 31 T cell receptor beta chains sequenced from a single sample in a study of cytotoxic CD8 clonotypes in ibrutinib-treated CLL. Profiling relied on immunoSEQ multiplex PCR, and the TCRdb table lists in-frame clones only, not all of them. The table includes approximately 84,000 clones, about 86% detected once. The specimen comprised PBMCs, sampled before ibrutinib treatment. These receptor sequences come from a human donor with chronic lymphocytic leukemia.

This chain links TRBV19 with TRBJ1-4, with 8 bases matching TRBD1. The CDR3 has 15 residues. The trim removed 3 bases at V and 8 bases at J, leaving 8 bases unmatched. Germline-derived CDR1 and CDR2 are LNHDA and SQIVND (reference sequence). The CDR3 reads CASSISGQGREKLFF. The CDR3 DNA reads TGTGCCAGTAGTATCAGCGGACAGGGAAGAGAAAAACTGTTTTTT.

A few counts support this clone. The rearrangement links TRBV7-6 to TRBJ2-1; TRBD2 agrees at 11 bases. The CDR3 is made up of 17 amino acids. V shed 4 bases, J shed 4 bases, and the junction held 9 bases outside the gene matches. Germline CDR1 and CDR2: SGHVS and FNYEAQ. The CDR3 reads CASSSVEGLADYNEQFF. Here the CDR3 DNA reads TGTGCCAGCAGCTCAGTGGAGGGACTAGCGGATTACAATGAGCAGTTCTTC.

This clone occurred once. The CDR3 here is CAITPGVNTEAFF. DNA for the CDR3: TGTGCCATCACCCCAGGGGTCAACACTGAAGCTTTCTTT. This chain links TRBV10-3 with TRBJ1-1; possible D gene TRBD1, 6 bases. V lost 7 bases to trimming and J lost 2 bases, with 11 bases between them. The CDR3 runs 13 residues. Germline CDR1 and CDR2: ENHRY and SYGVKD.

This chain uses TRBV9 with TRBJ1-3; no clear D. Looked up from germline, CDR1 is SGDLS and CDR2 is YYNGEE. V was shortened by 1 base and J by 0 bases, with 11 bases between the two germline ends. The CDR3 contains 16 residues. The CDR3: CASSVSPWGSGNTIYF. Written as DNA, the CDR3 is TGTGCCAGCAGCGTAAGTCCTTGGGGCTCTGGAAACACCATATATTTT.

In its sample, this clone was seen once. J is TRBJ2-7 and V is TRBV28; D gene uncertain. V dropped 5 bases and J dropped 6 bases, with 23 bases sitting between them. Germline-derived CDR1 and CDR2 are MDHEN and SYDVKM. This CDR3 has 16 amino acids. The CDR3 loop is CASSQTGPQYLSEQYF. CDR3 nucleotide sequence: TGTGCCAGCAGTCAGACCGGGCCGCAATATTTGAGCGAGCAGTACTTC.

This chain joins TRBV27 and TRBJ1-2; D is possibly TRBD1 (6 bases). Germline V CDR1 and CDR2: MNHEY, SMNVEV (reference sequence). Trimming shortened V by 4 bases and J by 0 bases, and 18 bases separated the two germline ends. The CDR3 has 17 amino acids. The CDR3 bases are TGTGCCAGCAGTTCAAACCGTGCGGGACATTCTAACTATGGCTACACCTTC. Translated: CASSSNRAGHSNYGYTF.

The chain employs TRBV7-9 and TRBJ2-7; 11 bases map to TRBD1. Trimming cost V 5 bases and J 5 bases; bases outside gene matches: 11. The CDR3 consists of 16 residues. Germline CDR1 SEHNR, CDR2 FQNEAQ (reference sequence). CDR3 loop: CASSPGDRGFRNEQYF. In nucleotides, the CDR3 is TGTGCCAGCAGCCCAGGGGACAGGGGGTTTAGGAACGAGCAGTACTTC.

The chain couples TRBV7-9 to TRBJ1-3; 9 bases map to TRBD1. Germline CDR1 SEHNR, CDR2 FQNEAQ (reference sequence). The length of the CDR3 is 15 residues. Losses at the gene ends were 5 bases for V and 4 bases for J; bases not matched to a gene: 6. DNA for the CDR3: TGTGCCAGCAGCGGCGGGACAGGGCTCGGAAACACCATATATTTT. It yields the protein CASSGGTGLGNTIYF.

The chain is built from TRBV27 and TRBJ1-2; 9 positions match TRBD1. Trimming removed 6 bases from V and 1 base from J; junction bases left unmatched: 3. From germline, CDR1 is MNHEY and CDR2 SMNVEV (reference sequence). The length of the CDR3 is 14 residues. CDR3 in DNA: TGTGCCAGCAGCCGGGACAGGGTTAACTATGGCTACACCTTC. Its protein is CASSRDRVNYGYTF.

This chain joins TRBV5-8 and TRBJ2-3, with D unresolved. Trimming stripped 2 bases from V and 2 bases from J, with 9 bases between. The CDR3 totals 14 residues. Germline values: CDR1 SGHTS, CDR2 YDEGEE. DNA of the CDR3: TGTGCCAGCAGCTTCCCAGTCCCCACAGATACGCAGTATTTT. This encodes CASSFPVPTDTQYF.

About this clone itself: An end of the junction differs from the germline gene, which may be a read error. This chain joins TRBV19 and TRBJ1-1; D is ambiguous. Germline CDR1 reads LNHDA; CDR2 reads SQIVND (reference sequence). The CDR3 is 16 residues long. The CDR3: CASSLEAAVTNTEAFF. In DNA, the CDR3 is TGTGCCAGTAGTCTAGAGGCAGCCGTTACGAACACTGAAGCTTTCTTT.

The CDR3 DNA follows: TGTGCCAGCAGCTTATCGGCGGGAGAAAAATACTCCTACGAGCAGTACTTC. Translated, it gives CASSLSAGEKYSYEQYF. The chain uses TRBV7-9 and TRBJ2-7, with 7 bases fitting TRBD2. The germline CDR1 and CDR2 sequences are SEHNR and FQNEAQ (reference sequence). The V and J ends lost 2 bases and 0 bases, in that order; junction bases with no gene match: 10. This CDR3 has 17 residues.

The chain employs TRBV19 and TRBJ2-1, with 15 bases matching TRBD2. The CDR3 runs to 18 residues. Trimming at V came to 6 bases and at J to 8 bases, leaving 14 bases not matched to a gene. CDR1 is LNHDA, CDR2 SQIVND, per germline (reference sequence). DNA for the CDR3: TGTGCCAGTAGCTCCCGGACTAGCGGGAGGGCCTTAATCCATGAGCAGTTCTTC. It yields the protein CASSSRTSGRALIHEQFF. Full variable domain (missing parts from reference TRBV19 and TRBJ2-1): DGGITQSPKYLFRKEGQNVTLSCEQNLNHDAMYWYRQDPGQGLRLIYYSQIVNDFQKGDIAEGYSVSREKKESFPLTVTSAQKNPTAFYLCASSSRTSGRALIHEQFFGPGTRLTVL.

The V and J genes are TRBV19 and TRBJ2-6, with 10 bases identical to TRBD2. Germline CDR1 is LNHDA and CDR2 is SQIVND (reference sequence). J lost 0 bases, V lost 6 bases, and 5 bases had no gene match. The CDR3 length is 17 residues. CDR3 nucleotide sequence: TGTGCCAGTAGCCCAAGCGGGAGGGCCTCTGGGGCCAACGTCCTGACTTTC. It codes for CASSPSGRASGANVLTF.

A few counts support this clone. The chain has TRBV30 and TRBJ1-1; D ambiguous. CDR3 length: 13 residues. V gave up 3 bases and J gave up 1 base, with 9 bases separating them. The germline V gene has CDR1 GTSNPN and CDR2 SVGIG (reference sequence). In nucleotides, the CDR3 is TGTGCCTGGAGCACCGGGTGGAACACTGAAGCTTTCTTT. Amino acids: CAWSTGWNTEAFF. Full variable domain (remainder filled in from reference TRBV30 and TRBJ1-1): SQTIHQWPATLVQPVGSPLSLECTVEGTSNPNLYWYRQAAGRGLQLLFYSVGIGQISSEVPQNLSASRPQDRQFILSSKKLLLSDSGFYLCAWSTGWNTEAFFGQGTRLTVV.

The rearrangement links TRBV19 to TRBJ1-3; D not certain. CDR1 is LNHDA, CDR2 SQIVND, per germline (reference sequence). V lost 7 bases and J lost 7, with 8 bases in between. CDR3 size: 11 residues. CDR3 DNA: TGTGCCAGTATGTTTGGGAACACCATATATTTT. The encoded protein is CASMFGNTIYF.

The CDR3 sequence is CASSLLAGQTGSYNEQFF. The CDR3 bases are TGCGCCAGCAGCCTCCTAGCGGGTCAGACAGGGTCCTACAATGAGCAGTTCTTC. This chain uses TRBV4-3 with TRBJ2-1; D may be TRBD2 (8 bases). Trimming stripped 4 bases from V and 1 base from J, with 20 bases between. Per germline, CDR1 LGHNA and CDR2 YSLEER. The CDR3 runs 18 residues.

The gene calls are TRBV6-1 and TRBJ1-1, with 9 bases that match TRBD1. The CDR3 extends over 14 amino acids. From germline, CDR1 is MNHNS and CDR2 SASEGT. V was clipped by 4 bases and J by 1 base; unmatched bases: 1. The CDR3 region has the DNA TGTGCCAGCAGTGCGGACAGGGGGAACACTGAAGCTTTCTTT. Its translation is CASSADRGNTEAFF.

The CDR3 nucleotides read TGTGCCAGCAGTATGGACTGGTCCGACGAGCAGTACTTC. Translated, it gives CASSMDWSDEQYF. V and J are TRBV28 and TRBJ2-7, with D possibly being TRBD2 (5 bases). The CDR3 length is 13 residues. In germline, CDR1 is MDHEN, CDR2 SYDVKM. V was trimmed by 5 bases and J by 5 bases, leaving 13 bases between them.

The rearrangement uses TRBV10-2 and TRBJ2-7, with TRBD2 matching 8 bases. The CDR3 extends over 14 amino acids. The V and J ends lost 5 bases and 4 bases, in that order; junction bases with no gene match: 7. The germline V gene has CDR1 WSHSY and CDR2 SAAADI. The CDR3 sequence is CASSYFTSGYEQYF. CDR3 bases: TGCGCCAGCAGTTACTTCACTAGCGGTTACGAGCAGTACTTC.

This clone was counted a single time. This rearrangement joins TRBV7-2 to TRBJ2-1, with 8 bases matching TRBD2. The CDR3 contains 17 residues. J lost 6 bases, V lost 1 base, and 11 bases had no gene match. Germline V gives CDR1 SGHTA, CDR2 FQGNSA. The chain's CDR3 is CASSLGGSGSGANEQFF. CDR3 DNA: TGTGCCAGCAGCTTAGGGGGGAGCGGGAGCGGGGCCAATGAGCAGTTCTTC.

The gene calls are TRBV4-2 and TRBJ1-5; 8 bases are shared with TRBD1. Germline V gene sequence: CDR1 LGHNA, CDR2 YNFKEQ. Losses at the gene ends were 3 bases for V and 1 base for J; bases not matched to a gene: 8. CDR3 length: 17 amino acids. The CDR3 region is CASSHRTGTGSNQPQHF. CDR3 coding DNA: TGTGCCAGCAGCCACCGGACAGGGACGGGAAGCAATCAGCCCCAGCATTTT.

The chain employs TRBV6-1 and TRBJ2-1; 9 bases are a match to TRBD2. The germline gives CDR1 MNHNS, CDR2 SASEGT. This CDR3 comprises 17 residues. J lost 1 base, V lost 3 bases, and 7 bases had no gene match. The CDR3 is CASSENFSGGSYNEQFF. CDR3 DNA: TGTGCCAGCAGTGAGAATTTCAGCGGGGGGTCCTACAATGAGCAGTTCTTC.

The chain links TRBV5-1 to TRBJ2-3; possible D gene TRBD2, 5 bases. CDR3 length: 18 amino acids. Germline-derived CDR1 and CDR2 are SGHRS and YFSETQ. The ends were cut back, 0 bases at V and 3 bases at J, with 20 bases in the middle. CDR3 nucleotides: TGCGCCAGCAGCTTGGTGTCGGGGTTGGGTAGTACAACAGATACGCAGTATTTT. Translation: CASSLVSGLGSTTDTQYF.

The chain is built from TRBV9 and TRBJ1-2; tentative D call: TRBD1 (6 bases). Germline loops: CDR1 SGDLS, CDR2 YYNGEE. This CDR3 spans 14 amino acids. V lost 4 bases and J lost 2, with 12 bases in between. CDR3 DNA sequence: TGTGCCAGCAGCCCATCCCAGGGGAACTATGGCTACACCTTC. Translation gives CASSPSQGNYGYTF.

This rearrangement joins TRBV28 to TRBJ2-3; maybe TRBD2 (6 bases). V was shortened by 8 bases and J by 5 bases, with 20 bases between the two germline ends. CDR3 length: 15 residues. The germline gives CDR1 MDHEN, CDR2 SYDVKM. The CDR3 region has the DNA TGTGCCAGCGACCCTACGGAGGGCCGGGGAGATACGCAGTATTTT. This codes for CASDPTEGRGDTQYF.

This clone was detected only once. This sequence joins TRBV27 and TRBJ1-2; weak D call: TRBD1 (6 bases). The length of the CDR3 is 13 residues. Germline V gene data show CDR1 as MNHEY and CDR2 as SMNVEV (reference sequence). V gave up 2 bases and J gave up 8 bases, with 12 bases separating them. CDR3 sequence reads: CASSLDRIMGYTF. The CDR3 nucleotides are TGTGCCAGCAGTTTAGACAGGATTATGGGCTACACCTTC.

This clone showed up just a few times. This chain connects TRBV27 to TRBJ1-2, with 10 bases matching TRBD1. The CDR3 covers 14 residues. J lost 7 bases, V lost 6 bases, and 8 bases had no gene match. Germline-derived CDR1 and CDR2 are MNHEY and SMNVEV (reference sequence). Here the CDR3 DNA reads TGTGCCAGCAGGACATCCGGGACAGGGGCTGGCTACACCTTC. Amino acids: CASRTSGTGAGYTF.

V and J are TRBV19 and TRBJ2-2, with 8 nucleotides matching TRBD1. Trimming removed 4 bases from V and 6 bases from J; junction bases left unmatched: 7. From germline, CDR1 is LNHDA and CDR2 SQIVND (reference sequence). CDR3 length equals 15 residues. CDR3: CASSKQGQASGELFF. The CDR3 DNA reads TGTGCCAGTAGTAAGCAGGGACAGGCCTCCGGGGAGCTGTTTTTT. Complete variable domain (other parts from reference TRBV19 and TRBJ2-2): DGGITQSPKYLFRKEGQNVTLSCEQNLNHDAMYWYRQDPGQGLRLIYYSQIVNDFQKGDIAEGYSVSREKKESFPLTVTSAQKNPTAFYLCASSKQGQASGELFFGEGSRLTVL.

V gene TRBV19 combines with J gene TRBJ2-7, with 7 bases fitting TRBD1. Losses at the gene ends were 7 bases for V and 0 bases for J; bases not matched to a gene: 12. Per the germline V gene, CDR1 is LNHDA and CDR2 is SQIVND (reference sequence). This CDR3 is 16 amino acids long. This CDR3 is CASKLKGAMSSYEQYF. Here the CDR3 DNA reads TGTGCCAGTAAATTGAAGGGGGCGATGAGCTCCTACGAGCAGTACTTC.

The chain combines TRBV7-3 with TRBJ1-2, with D perhaps matching TRBD1 (5 bases). Germline V gene sequence: CDR1 SGHTA, CDR2 FQGTGA. Trimming pared 0 bases from V and 7 bases from J, leaving 12 bases between. The CDR3 runs to 14 residues. The CDR3 coding sequence is TGTGCCAGCAGCTTAACAGGGGTCCCCGGTGGCTACACCTTC. Protein sequence: CASSLTGVPGGYTF.